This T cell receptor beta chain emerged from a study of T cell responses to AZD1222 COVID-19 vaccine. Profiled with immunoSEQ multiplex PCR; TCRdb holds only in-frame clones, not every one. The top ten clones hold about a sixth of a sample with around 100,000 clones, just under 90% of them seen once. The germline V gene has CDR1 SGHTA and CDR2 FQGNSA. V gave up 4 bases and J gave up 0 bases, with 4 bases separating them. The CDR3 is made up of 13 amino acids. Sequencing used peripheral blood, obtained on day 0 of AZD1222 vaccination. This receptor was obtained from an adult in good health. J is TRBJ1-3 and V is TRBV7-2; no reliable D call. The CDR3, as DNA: TGTGCCAGCAGCTCGACCTCTGGAAACACCATATATTTT. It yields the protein CASSSTSGNTIYF.